The 20 T cell receptor beta chains reported below all come from one sample, sequenced in a study of blood T cell repertoires in COVID-19. TCRdb's table, derived via immunoSEQ multiplex PCR, lists solely in-frame clones and lacks some. The sample has 300,000 to 500,000 clones, nearly 90% seen once. Specimen: PBMCs or T cells enriched from blood (not recorded which). The receptors were gathered from a woman aged 40 to 50 with acute COVID-19.

The genes are TRBV3-1 (or the pseudogene TRBV3-2) and TRBJ2-7; D not resolved. With 4 bases removed from V and 3 bases from J, the gap between germline ends came to 10 bases. The CDR3 is 13 amino acids. CDR1 is LGHDT, CDR2 YNNKEL, per germline (reference sequence). The CDR3 DNA sequence: TGTGCCAGCAGCCTCAGGATCAACTACGAGCAGTACTTC. Translation: CASSLRINYEQYF.

As DNA, the CDR3 is TGTGCCAGCTCACCACAACAGCAATATGGCTACACCTTC. Translating it yields CASSPQQQYGYTF. The chain joins TRBV18 to TRBJ1-2; D gene unclear. CDR1 is KGHSH and CDR2 is LQKENI in the germline V gene. V lost 1 base and J 5 bases, leaving 8 bases between the germline ends. This CDR3 is 13 amino acids long.

This chain connects TRBV30 to TRBJ1-1; D possibly corresponds to TRBD1 (5 bases). The CDR3 is made up of 13 amino acids. Germline lookup yields CDR1 GTSNPN and CDR2 SVGIG (reference sequence). The ends were cut back, 8 bases at V and 3 bases at J, with 16 bases in the middle. Here the CDR3 reads CAVGGLGDTEAFF. In DNA form, the CDR3 reads TGTGCCGTCGGGGGTCTGGGGGACACTGAAGCTTTCTTT.

This clone was counted once. This chain uses TRBV5-6 with TRBJ1-4; possible D gene TRBD1, 6 bases. V lost 2 bases and J lost 8, with 16 bases in between. The CDR3 covers 15 residues. Germline V CDR1 and CDR2: SGHDT, YYEEEE. CDR3 in DNA: TGTGCCAGCAGCTTACCGACAGGCAGCCAAGAAAAACTGTTTTTT. Translating gives CASSLPTGSQEKLFF.

This chain links TRBV20-1 with TRBJ1-1; D perhaps matches TRBD1 (5 bases). The V end lost 3 bases, the J end lost 1 base, and 15 bases lay between the germline ends. Germline-derived CDR1 and CDR2 are DFQATT and SNEGSKA (reference sequence). CDR3 length equals 15 residues. Here the CDR3 reads CSASHRLPGNTEAFF. CDR3 sequence (DNA): TGCAGTGCTAGTCACAGGTTGCCAGGGAACACTGAAGCTTTCTTT.

The chain recombines TRBV3-1 (or the pseudogene TRBV3-2) with TRBJ1-1; no clear D. The V and J ends lost 6 bases and 2 bases respectively, with 13 bases between them. The length of the CDR3 is 14 residues. Germline V gene data show CDR1 as LGHDT and CDR2 as YNNKEL (reference sequence). Here the CDR3 DNA reads TGTGCCAGCAGTACGTGGCAGAAAAACACTGAAGCTTTCTTT. It codes for CASSTWQKNTEAFF.

The chain recombines TRBV5-4 with TRBJ2-2, with TRBD2 matching over 12 bases. The V gene end was trimmed by 5 bases and the J gene end by 4 bases; junction bases not matched to a gene: 6. This CDR3 comprises 16 residues. Germline CDR1 SGHNT, CDR2 YYREEE (reference sequence). As DNA, the CDR3 is TGTGCCAGCAGTGATGGGACTAGCGGGCCCACCGGGGAGCTGTTTTTT. It specifies CASSDGTSGPTGELFF.

This clone was counted a few times. This chain uses TRBV2 with TRBJ1-2; no clear D. Germline V gene lookup returns CDR1 SNHLY and CDR2 FYNNEI. Trimming removed 7 bases from V and 4 bases from J, with 10 bases in between. CDR3 length: 12 residues. The CDR3 protein is CASKSGAYGYTF. The DNA of the CDR3 is TGTGCCAGCAAAAGCGGCGCCTATGGCTACACCTTC.

This rearrangement joins TRBV6-1 to TRBJ2-3; a weak D match, TRBD2 (6 bases). The CDR3 is made up of 14 amino acids. Germline lookup yields CDR1 MNHNS and CDR2 SASEGT. V was clipped by 3 bases and J by 2 bases, with 9 bases between them. CDR3 sequence: CASSDSGVTDTQYF. The CDR3 coding sequence is TGTGCCAGCAGTGATTCGGGGGTCACAGATACGCAGTATTTT.

This clone was picked up one time. The chain couples TRBV2 to TRBJ1-1; 9 bases match TRBD1. With V trimmed by 6 bases and J by 4 bases, 9 bases remained unmatched. From germline, CDR1 is SNHLY and CDR2 FYNNEI. The CDR3 spans 15 residues. CDR3 in DNA: TGTGCCAGCAGACACTCCCCGGGACAGGGCACTGAAGCTTTCTTT. As protein: CASRHSPGQGTEAFF.

This clone was counted once. J is TRBJ1-1 and V is TRBV5-4; D is perhaps TRBD1 (5 bases). This CDR3 region has 16 residues. The V and J ends lost 4 bases and 4 bases respectively, with 20 bases between them. CDR1 is SGHNT and CDR2 is YYREEE in the germline V gene (reference sequence). Here the CDR3 DNA reads TGTGCCAGCAGCCCGGGGGTCGGGGTGATGGGCACTGAAGCTTTCTTT. Translating it yields CASSPGVGVMGTEAFF.

A remark on this clone: Additional DNA sequences in this sample encode the identical CDR3. The chain is built from TRBV10-2 and TRBJ2-7, with D possibly matching TRBD2 (5 bases). The CDR3 extends over 11 amino acids. V was shortened by 2 bases and J by 7 bases, with 6 bases between the two germline ends. Germline loops: CDR1 WSHSY, CDR2 SAAADI. CDR3 DNA sequence: TGCGCCAGCAGTGAGGGAGGAGAGCAGTACTTC. Translation: CASSEGGEQYF.

This chain links TRBV9 with TRBJ1-1; D is uncertain. Per the germline V gene, CDR1 is SGDLS and CDR2 is YYNGEE. The CDR3 consists of 14 residues. Between the trimmed V and J ends, which lost 1 base and 0 bases, there was a span of 7 bases. CDR3 protein: CASSVTQMNTEAFF. Here the CDR3 DNA reads TGTGCCAGCAGCGTAACACAGATGAACACTGAAGCTTTCTTT.

The genes are TRBV2 and TRBJ2-5, with 9 bases that match TRBD2. The CDR3 extends over 15 amino acids. The germline gives CDR1 SNHLY, CDR2 FYNNEI. The V and J ends lost 3 bases and 2 bases, in that order; junction bases with no gene match: 4. CDR3 sequence reads: CASSDPSGNQETQYF. The CDR3 coding sequence is TGTGCCAGCAGTGATCCTAGCGGGAATCAAGAGACCCAGTACTTC.

The V call is TRBV4-1, the J call TRBJ2-2; D is perhaps TRBD1 (5 bases). The V end was cut by 0 bases, the J end by 4 bases, with 12 bases between. Per the germline V gene, CDR1 is MGHRA and CDR2 is YSYEKL. This CDR3 spans 16 amino acids. The CDR3 region is CASSQEAGLGTGELFF. For the CDR3, the DNA is TGCGCCAGCAGCCAAGAGGCAGGGCTGGGCACCGGGGAGCTGTTTTTT.

This chain connects TRBV19 to TRBJ2-4; the D gene is possibly TRBD1 (6 bases). This CDR3 comprises 13 residues. V was clipped by 5 bases and J by 8 bases, with 13 bases between them. CDR1 and CDR2 (germline): LNHDA, SQIVND (reference sequence). CDR3 bases: TGTGCCAGTAGTTCAGGGGATAAAGACATTCAGTACTTC. It yields the protein CASSSGDKDIQYF.

V usage is TRBV30 and J usage is TRBJ2-5, with D possibly being TRBD1 (5 bases). V was cut by 1 base and J by 5 bases, with 8 bases left in between. The CDR3 extends over 12 amino acids. Germline CDR1 GTSNPN, CDR2 SVGIG (reference sequence). This CDR3 is CAWSERGETQYF. The CDR3, as DNA: TGTGCCTGGAGTGAAAGGGGTGAGACCCAGTACTTC.

J is TRBJ1-1 and V is TRBV25-1; D gene uncertain. CDR3 size: 15 residues. V was shortened by 3 bases and J by 4 bases, with 15 bases between the two germline ends. Looked up from germline, CDR1 is MGHDK and CDR2 is SYGVNS. CDR3 DNA: TGTGCCAGCAGTGATGGGTCCCGGAGGAGCACTGAAGCTTTCTTT. It specifies CASSDGSRRSTEAFF.

The CDR3 spells CASSDRGGSYEQYF. The CDR3 DNA reads TGTGCCAGCAGCGACAGGGGTGGATCCTACGAGCAGTACTTC. This chain connects TRBV28 to TRBJ2-7; 8 bases fit TRBD1. This CDR3 spans 14 amino acids. CDR1 and CDR2 from the germline V gene are MDHEN and SYDVKM. The V segment lost 6 bases and the J segment 1 base; nucleotides outside the gene matches: 5.

The rearrangement joins TRBV5-1 to TRBJ2-7; 10 positions agree with TRBD1. Germline loops: CDR1 SGHRS, CDR2 YFSETQ. CDR3 length: 13 residues. J lost 13 bases, V lost 2 bases, and 9 bases had no gene match. The CDR3 DNA reads TGCGCCAGCAGCTTCCCCGGGACAGGGGAACTATACTTC. Residues: CASSFPGTGELYF.